A selection of T cell receptor beta chains follows, all from one sample in a study of control samples from healthy donors and cancer patients. TCRdb's copy holds only in-frame clones and misses some; the assay was immunoSEQ multiplex PCR. The sample contains over 150,000 clones, about 91% of which appear only once. Material for sequencing was blood. These TCRs come from a middle-aged woman in good health. The CDR3 runs from the conserved cysteine through the conserved F or W. The order of the fields is D gene, clone size, J gene, V gene, CDR3 protein, CDR3 DNA. The D gene is left open where the match is weak. A row's size may be missing; if present it is once, few, many or a size class.

d_call: -; clone_size: -; j_call: TRBJ1-5; v_call: TRBV12-5; cdr3_aa: CASGRDLGSNQPQHF; cdr3_nt: TGTGCTAGTGGCCGAGACTTGGGAAGCAATCAGCCCCAGCATTTT
d_call: -; clone_size: -; j_call: TRBJ2-2; v_call: TRBV9; cdr3_aa: CASSVSWTAGTGELFF; cdr3_nt: TGTGCCAGCAGCGTTTCTTGGACAGCGGGCACCGGGGAGCTGTTTTTT
d_call: TRBD1; clone_size: -; j_call: TRBJ2-7; v_call: TRBV14; cdr3_aa: CASSLGQGDPYEQYF; cdr3_nt: TGTGCCAGCAGCCTAGGACAGGGGGATCCCTACGAGCAGTACTTC
d_call: -; clone_size: -; j_call: TRBJ2-3; v_call: TRBV9; cdr3_aa: CASSSQGGAADTQYF; cdr3_nt: TGTGCCAGCAGCTCTCAGGGTGGCGCCGCAGATACGCAGTATTTT
d_call: -; clone_size: -; j_call: TRBJ2-5; v_call: TRBV12-3/TRBV12-4; cdr3_aa: CASSWENQETQYF; cdr3_nt: TGTGCCAGCAGTTGGGAAAACCAAGAGACCCAGTACTTC
d_call: TRBD1; clone_size: -; j_call: TRBJ1-2; v_call: TRBV6-5; cdr3_aa: CASSPLTGFYGYTF; cdr3_nt: TGTGCCAGCAGTCCCTTGACAGGGTTCTATGGCTACACCTTC
d_call: -; clone_size: once; j_call: TRBJ2-3; v_call: TRBV7-9; cdr3_aa: CASNTGLLLTDTQYF; cdr3_nt: TGTGCCAGCAATACGGGACTCTTACTCACAGATACGCAGTATTTT
d_call: -; clone_size: once; j_call: TRBJ1-2; v_call: TRBV7-2; cdr3_aa: CASSRGPGGYTF; cdr3_nt: TGTGCCAGCAGCCGTGGGCCGGGAGGCTACACCTTC
d_call: TRBD1; clone_size: once; j_call: TRBJ1-2; v_call: TRBV27; cdr3_aa: CASSSGTAPNYGYTF; cdr3_nt: TGTGCCAGCAGTTCCGGGACAGCTCCTAACTATGGCTACACCTTC
d_call: TRBD1; clone_size: -; j_call: TRBJ1-2; v_call: TRBV7-8; cdr3_aa: CASSRDRGDGYTF; cdr3_nt: TGTGCCAGCAGCCGAGACAGGGGAGATGGCTACACCTTC
d_call: TRBD2; clone_size: -; j_call: TRBJ2-3; v_call: TRBV18; cdr3_aa: CASSPVFTSGGAVADTQYF; cdr3_nt: TGTGCCAGCTCACCAGTCTTTACTAGCGGGGGGGCCGTGGCAGATACGCAGTATTTT
d_call: TRBD1; clone_size: -; j_call: TRBJ1-1; v_call: TRBV19; cdr3_aa: CASSIQGGSTEAFF; cdr3_nt: TGTGCCAGTAGTATTCAGGGGGGGAGCACTGAAGCTTTCTTT
d_call: -; clone_size: -; j_call: TRBJ2-5; v_call: TRBV7-2; cdr3_aa: CASSLGGKETQYF; cdr3_nt: TGTGCCAGCAGCTTAGGAGGGAAAGAGACCCAGTACTTC
d_call: TRBD1; clone_size: -; j_call: TRBJ2-1; v_call: TRBV10-3; cdr3_aa: CAISDRQGSNEQFF; cdr3_nt: TGTGCCATCAGTGACCGACAGGGGAGCAATGAGCAGTTCTTC
d_call: -; clone_size: -; j_call: TRBJ1-3; v_call: TRBV29-1; cdr3_aa: CSVPSGNTIYF; cdr3_nt: TGCAGCGTTCCCTCTGGAAACACCATATATTTT
d_call: -; clone_size: -; j_call: TRBJ2-7; v_call: TRBV19; cdr3_aa: CASSIPGGISEQYF; cdr3_nt: TGTGCCAGTAGTATCCCGGGGGGCATATCGGAGCAGTACTTC
d_call: -; clone_size: -; j_call: TRBJ1-2; v_call: TRBV23-1; cdr3_aa: CASSQSVGQLNYGYTF; cdr3_nt: TGCGCCAGCAGTCAATCTGTAGGACAACTTAACTATGGCTACACCTTC
d_call: -; clone_size: -; j_call: TRBJ2-1; v_call: TRBV19; cdr3_aa: CASSAWTVRGEQFF; cdr3_nt: TGTGCCAGTAGTGCCTGGACTGTCCGGGGTGAGCAGTTCTTC
d_call: -; clone_size: -; j_call: TRBJ2-2; v_call: TRBV13; cdr3_aa: CASSPRHSGELFF; cdr3_nt: TGTGCCAGCAGCCCGAGACACTCCGGGGAGCTGTTTTTT
d_call: -; clone_size: -; j_call: TRBJ1-2; v_call: TRBV5-1; cdr3_aa: CASSPGGQTGVGYTF; cdr3_nt: TGCGCCAGCAGCCCGGGAGGGCAGACCGGGGTCGGCTACACCTTC
d_call: TRBD1; clone_size: -; j_call: TRBJ1-1; v_call: TRBV7-6; cdr3_aa: CASSLAGGTGVFSEAFF; cdr3_nt: TGTGCCAGCAGCTTAGCGGGGGGGACAGGGGTCTTTTCTGAAGCTTTCTTT
d_call: TRBD2; clone_size: -; j_call: TRBJ2-5; v_call: TRBV3-1/TRBV3-2; cdr3_aa: CASSSGLQEAQYF; cdr3_nt: TGTGCCAGCAGCTCGGGACTACAAGAGGCCCAGTACTTC